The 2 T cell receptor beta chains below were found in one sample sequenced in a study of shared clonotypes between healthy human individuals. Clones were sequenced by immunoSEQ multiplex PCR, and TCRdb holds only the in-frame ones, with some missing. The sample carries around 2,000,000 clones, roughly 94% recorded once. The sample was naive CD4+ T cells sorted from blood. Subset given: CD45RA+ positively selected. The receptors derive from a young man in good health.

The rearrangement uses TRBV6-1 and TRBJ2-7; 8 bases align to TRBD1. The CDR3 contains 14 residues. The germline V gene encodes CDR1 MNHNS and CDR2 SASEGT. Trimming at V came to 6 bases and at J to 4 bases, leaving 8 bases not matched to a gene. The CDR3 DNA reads TGTGCCAGCAGCCCCGGGACAGGCCAATACGAGCAGTACTTC. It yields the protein CASSPGTGQYEQYF.

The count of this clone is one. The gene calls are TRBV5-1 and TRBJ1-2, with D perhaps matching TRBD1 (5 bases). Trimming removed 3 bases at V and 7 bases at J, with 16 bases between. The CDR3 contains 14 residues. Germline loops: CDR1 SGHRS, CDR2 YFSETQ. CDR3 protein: CASSWDGEGFGYTF. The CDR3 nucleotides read TGCGCCAGCAGCTGGGACGGCGAAGGGTTTGGCTACACCTTC.